This T cell receptor (beta chain) emerged from a study of T cells in Graves' hyperthyroidism and ophthalmopathy. Points from the study as a whole: Ophthalmopathy prediction by the model preceded onset by a median about 6.8 months.

For the diagnoses, clinical symptoms, serum thyroxine and TRAb, thyroid ultrasound and orbital computed tomography were used. Researchers amplified the TCR beta CDR3 regions from RNA transcripts. HTBI primers were employed in a first-round RT-PCR of the TCR CDR3. TCRdb independently ran MiXCR on the multiplex PCR reads; one entry per CDR3 protein. Of hundreds of thousands of distinct CDR3 sequences listed, about 15% were seen once; the top ten hold over 3.5%. V was shortened by 3 bases and J by 2 bases, with 15 bases between the two germline ends. Germline values: CDR1 SGHRS, CDR2 YFSETQ. The CDR3 length is 15 residues. This clonotype was observed at least ten times. Its matching antigen is unknown.

This TCR derives from a woman aged 40 to 50 with Graves' ophthalmopathy. Sequenced sample: blood. This chain joins TRBV5-1 and TRBJ2-7, with D uncertain. Here the CDR3 DNA reads TGCGCCAGCAGCTCAGGAGTAGAAGGAGCCTACGAGCAGTACTTC. This sequence encodes CASSSGVEGAYEQYF.